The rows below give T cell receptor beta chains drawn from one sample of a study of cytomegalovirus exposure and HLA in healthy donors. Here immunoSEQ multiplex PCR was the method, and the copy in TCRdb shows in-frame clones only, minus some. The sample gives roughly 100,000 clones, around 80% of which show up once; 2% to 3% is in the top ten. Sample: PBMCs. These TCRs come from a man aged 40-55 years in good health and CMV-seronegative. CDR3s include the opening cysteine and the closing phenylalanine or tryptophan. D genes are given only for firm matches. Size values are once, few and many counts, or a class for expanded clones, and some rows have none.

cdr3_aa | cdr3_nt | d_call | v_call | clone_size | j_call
CASRAGQGRDSPLHF | TGTGCCAGCAGGGCTGGACAGGGACGGGATTCACCCCTCCACTTT | TRBD1 | TRBV5-4 | NA | TRBJ1-6
CASSVTPFETGARRIYGYTF | TGTGCCAGCAGCGTAACTCCCTTTGAGACAGGGGCGAGGAGGATCTATGGCTACACCTTC | TRBD1 | TRBV9 | NA | TRBJ1-2
CASSSTGGLNEQYF | TGTGCCAGCAGCTCGACAGGGGGTTTAAACGAGCAGTACTTC | TRBD1 | TRBV5-6 | NA | TRBJ2-7
CASSPQGIEETQYF | TGTGCCAGTAGTCCTCAGGGGATTGAAGAGACCCAGTACTTC | NA | TRBV19 | NA | TRBJ2-5
CASSLGGGAASYEQYF | TGCGCCAGCAGCTTGGGGGGTGGGGCAGCCTCCTACGAGCAGTACTTC | NA | TRBV5-1 | NA | TRBJ2-7
CASSTPWTGNPGYTF | TGTGCCAGTAGTACACCCTGGACAGGGAACCCTGGCTACACCTTC | TRBD1 | TRBV19 | few | TRBJ1-2
CASSSPGQGYNEQFF | TGTGCCAGCAGTTCGCCGGGACAGGGCTACAATGAGCAGTTCTTC | TRBD1 | TRBV6-5 | NA | TRBJ2-1
CASSSLSGQETQYF | TGCGCCAGCAGCTCACTTAGCGGGCAAGAGACCCAGTACTTC | TRBD2 | TRBV5-1 | NA | TRBJ2-5
CASSSPMMGGAFTGELFF | TGTGCCAGCAGCTCCCCCATGATGGGGGGGGCGTTTACCGGGGAGCTGTTTTTT | NA | TRBV5-4 | few | TRBJ2-2
CASNPGQRNSPLHF | TGTGCCAGCAACCCAGGACAGAGAAATTCACCCCTCCACTTT | NA | TRBV28 | few | TRBJ1-6
CASSLEGGVANYGYTF | TGCGCCAGCAGCTTGGAAGGGGGGGTAGCTAACTATGGCTACACCTTC | NA | TRBV5-1 | once | TRBJ1-2
CASSYSIGQVGQYF | TGTGCCAGCAGTTACTCGATTGGGCAGGTTGGGCAGTATTTT | NA | TRBV6-5 | once | TRBJ2-3
CASSLGTGWNNFFF | TGTGCCAGCAGCCTAGGGACAGGGTGGAATAATTTTTTCTTT | TRBD1 | TRBV7-6 | few | TRBJ1-1
CASSVAGGVVDHEQFF | TGTGCCAGCAGCGTAGCAGGAGGGGTGGTAGATCATGAGCAGTTCTTC | NA | TRBV9 | NA | TRBJ2-1
CASAYDRNYGYTF | TGTGCCAGCGCATACGACAGGAACTATGGCTACACCTTC | NA | TRBV6-5 | NA | TRBJ1-2
CASSTQGAGTGELFF | TGCGCCAGCAGCACACAGGGGGCGGGCACCGGGGAGCTGTTTTTT | TRBD1 | TRBV5-1 | NA | TRBJ2-2
CASSPGGVRKEQYF | TGTGCCAGCAGTCCCGGGGGGGTTCGGAAGGAGCAGTACTTC | TRBD2 | TRBV28 | NA | TRBJ2-7
CASSHPGTGNEQFF | TGCGCCAGCAGCCATCCCGGGACTGGCAATGAGCAGTTCTTC | NA | TRBV4-1 | once | TRBJ2-1
CASSLARGKNIQYF | TGTGCCAGCAGCTTAGCTCGGGGGAAGAACATTCAGTACTTC | NA | TRBV7-8 | NA | TRBJ2-4
CSVASRVSGTDTQYF | TGCAGCGTTGCTAGCCGAGTAAGCGGCACAGATACGCAGTATTTT | NA | TRBV29-1 | NA | TRBJ2-3
CASRPPTSGGGPADTQYF | TGTGCCAGCAGGCCACCCACATCGGGGGGGGGCCCCGCAGATACGCAGTATTTT | TRBD2 | TRBV5-4 | NA | TRBJ2-3
CASGDRVGTGELFF | TGTGCCAGCGGGGACAGGGTCGGCACCGGGGAGCTGTTTTTT | TRBD1 | TRBV6-6 | few | TRBJ2-2
CASRRQGRSGNTIYF | TGCGCCAGCAGAAGACAGGGCCGCTCTGGAAACACCATATATTTT | TRBD1 | TRBV10-1 | NA | TRBJ1-3
CASSKRQGVLGNEQFF | TGTGCCAGTAGTAAGAGACAGGGGGTTTTAGGCAATGAGCAGTTCTTC | TRBD1 | TRBV19 | few | TRBJ2-1
CASSDLANTGELFF | TGTGCCAGCAGTGACCTAGCGAACACCGGGGAGCTGTTTTTT | NA | TRBV6-4 | NA | TRBJ2-2
CASSAPPGTALNQPQHF | TGTGCCAGCAGTGCCCCACCGGGGACAGCACTCAATCAGCCCCAGCATTTT | TRBD1 | TRBV25-1 | NA | TRBJ1-5